Presented here are 26 T cell receptor beta chains from one specimen sequenced in a study of control samples from healthy donors and cancer patients. Clones were sequenced by immunoSEQ multiplex PCR, and TCRdb holds only the in-frame ones, with some missing. Of about 89,000 clones in the sample, roughly 86% were seen once. Specimen: blood. Receptor source: a man aged 30 to 45 in good health.

V and J are TRBV5-6 and TRBJ1-4; 8 positions agree with TRBD1. The CDR3 totals 14 residues. The trim removed 2 bases at V and 5 bases at J, leaving 2 bases unmatched. Germline V gives CDR1 SGHDT, CDR2 YYEEEE. The CDR3 here is CASSFGTGNEKLFF. The CDR3 bases are TGTGCCAGCAGCTTCGGGACAGGCAATGAAAAACTGTTTTTT.

V is TRBV11-2 and J is TRBJ2-5, with 11 bases identical to TRBD2. The V segment lost 1 base and the J segment 0 bases; nucleotides outside the gene matches: 7. The germline V gene encodes CDR1 SGHAT and CDR2 FQNNGV. The CDR3 sequence is 18 residues long. The CDR3 is CASSLAASSGGYQETQYF. As DNA, the CDR3 is TGTGCCAGCAGCTTAGCTGCATCTAGCGGGGGGTACCAAGAGACCCAGTACTTC.

V usage is TRBV12-3 or TRBV12-4 and J usage is TRBJ2-5, with D possibly matching TRBD1 (5 bases). Trimming stripped 5 bases from V and 1 base from J, with 8 bases between. This CDR3 is 13 amino acids long. The CDR3 here is CASSPRVQETQYF. Written as DNA, the CDR3 is TGTGCCAGCAGTCCCAGGGTCCAAGAGACCCAGTACTTC.

J is TRBJ2-5 and V is TRBV7-2; TRBD2 might be the D (5 bases). V was cut by 1 base and J by 3 bases, with 15 bases left in between. CDR1 is SGHTA and CDR2 is FQGNSA in the germline V gene. The CDR3 loop spans 16 amino acids. DNA of the CDR3: TGTGCCAGCAGCTTAGTGGTCAGACTATCAAAAGAGACCCAGTACTTC. Translation: CASSLVVRLSKETQYF.

This clone was found a few times. This sequence joins TRBV3-1 (or the pseudogene TRBV3-2) and TRBJ2-1; TRBD2 matches at 10 bases. The CDR3 sequence is 15 residues long. Germline loops: CDR1 LGHDT, CDR2 YNNKEL (reference sequence). V gave up 6 bases and J gave up 9 bases; unmatched junction bases: 11. The CDR3 is CASSRTSGVGSEQFF. CDR3 bases: TGTGCCAGCAGTCGCACTAGCGGGGTAGGTAGTGAGCAGTTCTTC.

The V call is TRBV30, the J call TRBJ1-5; 8 bases line up with TRBD1. Trimming took 3 bases from V and 0 from J; bases not matched to a gene: 19. Germline V lookup: CDR1 GTSNPN, CDR2 SVGIG (reference sequence). The CDR3 length is 20 residues. The CDR3 sequence is CAWSSRGPGTGPDSNQPQHF. The DNA of the CDR3 is TGTGCCTGGAGCTCTCGCGGGCCAGGGACAGGCCCTGATAGCAATCAGCCCCAGCATTTT.

The gene calls are TRBV23-1 and TRBJ2-7; 9 bases match TRBD1. TRBV23-1 is labeled an ORF, and its function is uncertain. The CDR3 spans 15 residues. The V gene end was trimmed by 3 bases and the J gene end by 3 bases; junction bases not matched to a gene: 6. CDR3 protein: CASSHAMGQGYEQYV. The DNA for the CDR3 is TGCGCCAGCAGTCACGCGATGGGACAGGGCTACGAGCAGTACGTC.

This chain joins TRBV10-3 and TRBJ2-2, with TRBD2 identical over 10 bases. Germline-derived CDR1 and CDR2 are ENHRY and SYGVKD. The CDR3 consists of 17 residues. Losses at the gene ends were 4 bases for V and 2 bases for J; bases not matched to a gene: 7. The CDR3 region is CAISGGTSGANTGELFF. CDR3 DNA sequence: TGTGCCATCAGTGGGGGTACTAGCGGGGCAAACACCGGGGAGCTGTTTTTT.

The chain joins TRBV30 to TRBJ1-2; D is unresolved. Germline V gene data show CDR1 as GTSNPN and CDR2 as SVGIG (reference sequence). Trimming cost V 2 bases and J 3 bases, with 16 bases left between them. The CDR3 is made up of 15 amino acids. The CDR3 DNA reads TGTGCCTGGAGTACTAGAGGACGTTTCCACTATGGCTACACCTTC. Amino acids: CAWSTRGRFHYGYTF.

V is TRBV30 and J is TRBJ2-2; tentative D call: TRBD2 (6 bases). Germline loops: CDR1 GTSNPN, CDR2 SVGIG (reference sequence). Trimming shortened V by 0 bases and J by 7 bases, and 6 bases separated the two germline ends. CDR3 length equals 12 residues. The CDR3 sequence: CAWSVGGGELFF. The CDR3 nucleotides are TGTGCCTGGAGTGTCGGGGGCGGGGAGCTGTTTTTT.

V and J are TRBV2 and TRBJ2-6; perhaps TRBD2 as D (5 bases). Trimming removed 8 bases at V and 4 bases at J, with 18 bases between. The CDR3 length is 16 residues. Per germline, CDR1 SNHLY and CDR2 FYNNEI. CDR3 sequence (DNA): TGTGCCAGCCGACCGGACGGGATGTCGGGGGCCAACGTCCTGACTTTC. Its translation: CASRPDGMSGANVLTF.

V is TRBV10-3 and J is TRBJ2-3; D is unresolved. The CDR3 contains 12 residues. Trimming pared 7 bases from V and 1 base from J, leaving 6 bases between. CDR1 and CDR2 (germline): ENHRY, SYGVKD. Here the CDR3 reads CAINKGTDTQYF. The CDR3 DNA reads as TGTGCCATCAATAAGGGCACAGATACGCAGTATTTT.

This chain uses TRBV15 with TRBJ1-3, with D uncertain. Trimming cost V 2 bases and J 0 bases, with 8 bases left between them. The CDR3 totals 15 residues. Germline V gene data show CDR1 as LNHNV and CDR2 as YYDKDF (reference sequence). The CDR3 DNA sequence: TGTGCCACCAGCAGACAGGTGACCTCTGGAAACACCATATATTTT. This codes for CATSRQVTSGNTIYF.

V is TRBV21-1 and J is TRBJ1-2; the table's TRBD1 call for D was not verified on the DNA. TRBV21-1 is marked as a pseudogene. The CDR3 contains 13 residues. The CDR3 DNA sequence: TGTGCCAGCAGCGCACCGGACAGCCCTGGCTACACCTTC. Its protein is CASSAPDSPGYTF.

The V gene is TRBV6-5, the J gene TRBJ1-2; 7 bases fit TRBD1. The CDR3 extends over 13 amino acids. Germline trimming cut 8 bases from V and 8 bases from J; bases unmatched to any gene: 11. The germline V gene has CDR1 MNHEY and CDR2 SVGAGI. DNA of the CDR3: TGTGCCAGCCGGCCAGGGGGAAGTGGAGGCTACACCTTC. It encodes CASRPGGSGGYTF.

The chain recombines TRBV27 with TRBJ2-7; TRBD1 agrees at 9 bases. The V gene's germline CDR1 is MNHEY and CDR2 SMNVEV (reference sequence). The CDR3 sequence is 14 residues long. The J segment lost 2 bases and the V segment lost 6 bases, leaving 5 bases of the junction unmatched. CDR3 sequence (DNA): TGTGCCAGCAGAGGGGGGGACAGGGCCTACGAGCAGTACTTC. Protein product: CASRGGDRAYEQYF.

This sequence joins TRBV24-1 and TRBJ1-2; 7 nucleotides match TRBD1. Germline CDR1 KGHDR, CDR2 SFDVKD. The CDR3 consists of 15 residues. V dropped 3 bases and J dropped 7; count of bases not matched to a gene: 10. The CDR3 loop reads CATSDPTGNKGGYTF. The CDR3 DNA reads TGTGCCACCAGTGATCCGACAGGGAACAAGGGTGGCTACACCTTC.

The chain uses TRBV19 and TRBJ2-2; weak D call: TRBD2 (7 bases). Germline V gives CDR1 LNHDA, CDR2 SQIVND (reference sequence). The CDR3 has 15 amino acids. V was pared by 6 bases and J by 4 bases, with 15 bases between. CDR3 sequence: CASRKGGPGTGELFF. In nucleotides, the CDR3 is TGTGCCAGTAGGAAGGGGGGGCCGGGCACCGGGGAGCTGTTTTTT.

The chain has TRBV3-1 (or the pseudogene TRBV3-2) and TRBJ1-2; unclear D gene. Germline CDR1 is LGHDT and CDR2 is YNNKEL (reference sequence). Trimming removed 3 bases at V and 2 bases at J, with 16 bases between. The CDR3 runs 16 residues. The CDR3, as DNA: TGTGCCAGCAGCCACTTAAAGGGCAGAATAAACTATGGCTACACCTTC. Translating it yields CASSHLKGRINYGYTF.

The chain uses TRBV19 and TRBJ2-3; the D is unclear. The length of the CDR3 is 14 residues. Trimming cost V 3 bases and J 10 bases, with 17 bases left between them. CDR1 is LNHDA, CDR2 SQIVND, per germline (reference sequence). The chain's CDR3 is CASSMGIGGHPQYF. CDR3 DNA sequence: TGTGCCAGTAGTATGGGGATCGGTGGGCACCCGCAGTATTTT.

The chain has TRBV18 and TRBJ2-7; possibly TRBD2 for D (5 bases). The V end was cut by 2 bases, the J end by 3 bases, with 8 bases between. CDR3 size: 13 residues. Germline lookup yields CDR1 KGHSH and CDR2 LQKENI. The CDR3 DNA sequence: TGTGCCAGCTCACCATCGGGGTTCTACGAGCAGTACGTC. This gives the protein CASSPSGFYEQYV.

The chain couples TRBV7-9 to TRBJ1-4; D is unclear. The V gene's germline CDR1 is SEHNR and CDR2 FQNEAQ (reference sequence). The CDR3 is 15 residues long. V lost 8 bases and J lost 7, with 20 bases in between. CDR3: CASCSDWGSCEKLFF. CDR3 in DNA: TGTGCCAGCTGCTCCGATTGGGGATCGTGTGAAAAACTGTTTTTT.

The rearrangement joins TRBV23-1 to TRBJ2-7; unclear D gene. Being an ORF, TRBV23-1 has a function that is uncertain. V was shortened by 4 bases and J by 3 bases, with 10 bases between the two germline ends. This CDR3 is built from 13 residues. CDR3: CASSPSDHYEQYV. CDR3 DNA sequence: TGCGCCAGCAGTCCAAGCGACCACTACGAGCAGTACGTC.

V gene TRBV27 combines with J gene TRBJ2-2; TRBD1 matches 7 bases. V lost 2 bases, J lost 0 bases, and 0 bases stayed unmatched. In germline, CDR1 is MNHEY, CDR2 SMNVEV (reference sequence). The CDR3 contains 15 residues. The CDR3 region is CASSLDRANTGELFF. The CDR3 nucleotides read TGTGCCAGCAGTTTAGACAGGGCGAACACCGGGGAGCTGTTTTTT.

The chain recombines TRBV24-1 with TRBJ2-1; D is ambiguous. Germline CDR1 reads KGHDR; CDR2 reads SFDVKD. The CDR3 runs 15 residues. Trimming shortened V by 0 bases and J by 4 bases, and 9 bases separated the two germline ends. This CDR3 reads CATSDLGDSYNEQFF. The DNA of the CDR3 is TGTGCCACCAGTGATTTGGGAGACTCGTACAATGAGCAGTTCTTC.

The chain combines TRBV5-6 with TRBJ1-2; D is ambiguous. The length of the CDR3 is 12 residues. V lost 0 bases to trimming and J lost 4 bases, with 4 bases between them. From germline, CDR1 is SGHDT and CDR2 YYEEEE. The CDR3 DNA reads TGTGCCAGCAGCTTGGCCAGCTATGGCTACACCTTC. Protein product: CASSLASYGYTF.